This T cell receptor beta chain was found in a study of cytomegalovirus exposure and HLA in healthy donors. On the study more broadly: Among approximately 400 genotyped donors, around 77% fell in the Caucasian-associated ancestry cluster.

General study findings and limits: TCR beta chains numbering some 160 were designated cytomegalovirus-associated. The study dropped some indistinguishable V segments, TRBV6-2 and TRBV6-3 among them.

Germline loops: CDR1 SEHNR, CDR2 FQNEAQ (reference sequence). The CDR3 spans 12 residues. V gave up 5 bases and J gave up 7 bases, with 12 bases separating them. The PCR was carried out with 60 Vbeta primers and 13 Jbeta primers. The table came from immunoSEQ multiplex PCR; TCRdb's copy has only in-frame clones and leaves some out. The data hold 95,000 to 150,000 clones, with 15% observed a single time. This clone has just a few counts. What it binds is unknown. Material: PBMCs. The TCR was taken from a young woman in good health and CMV-seronegative. V gene TRBV7-9 combines with J gene TRBJ2-7, with a possible D match to TRBD2 (7 bases). CDR3 bases: TGTGCCAGCAGCCAGGGGAGGGTTGAGCAGTACTTC. Its translation: CASSQGRVEQYF.